The rows below give T cell receptor beta chains drawn from one sample of a study of post-analysis software for immune sequencing data. Via MiXCR, TCRdb re-called the PCR reads, giving one row per CDR3 protein. The sample shows about half a million distinct CDR3 sequences, roughly 45% of them seen only once. Material for sequencing was blood. The receptors were gathered from a girl aged 10 to 17 with multiple sclerosis. CDR3s include the opening cysteine and the closing phenylalanine or tryptophan. D genes are given only for firm matches. Some rows mark clone size as missing; the rest say once, few, many or name a class of expanded clone.

19,few,TRBD2,TRBJ2-1,TRBV20-1,CSATPMRRTWGLGINEQFF,TGCAGTGCGACCCCCATGCGGAGAACGTGGGGACTAGGAATAAATGAGCAGTTCTTC
14,-,-,TRBJ1-4,TRBV2,CASSQGTTNEKLFF,TGTGCCAGCAGTCAGGGGACCACTAATGAAAAACTGTTTTTT
14,few,-,TRBJ2-7,TRBV20-1,CSARQGRGGYEQYF,TGCAGTGCTAGACAGGGGAGGGGGGGCTACGAGCAGTACTTC
16,-,TRBD2,TRBJ2-2,TRBV6-5,CASSFERERNTGELFF,TGTGCCAGCAGTTTCGAGCGGGAGAGGAACACCGGGGAGCTGTTTTTT
13,-,-,TRBJ2-3,TRBV10-3,CAIKSLGADTQYF,TGTGCCATCAAAAGTTTAGGGGCAGATACGCAGTATTTT
18,few,TRBD1,TRBJ2-3,TRBV6-1,CASSEAHGQVRNTDTQYF,TGTGCCAGCAGTGAAGCCCACGGACAGGTTCGGAACACAGATACGCAGTATTTT
14,few,-,TRBJ2-1,TRBV15,CATSGSAGRSEQFF,TGTGCCACCTCCGGATCCGCAGGGAGGTCTGAGCAGTTCTTC
14,-,-,TRBJ1-4,TRBV28,CASSLYGTNEKLFF,TGTGCCAGCAGTTTGTACGGTACCAATGAAAAACTGTTTTTT
14,once,-,TRBJ2-3,TRBV11-2,CASSLDRITDTQYF,TGTGCCAGCAGCTTAGACCGGATCACAGATACGCAGTATTTT
14,-,TRBD2,TRBJ2-3,TRBV29-1,CSVELAGGRDTQYF,TGCAGCGTTGAACTAGCGGGGGGACGGGATACGCAGTATTTT
14,-,-,TRBJ2-7,TRBV20-1,CSARPRENPYEQYF,TGCAGTGCTCGCCCCAGGGAGAACCCCTACGAGCAGTACTTC
18,-,TRBD2,TRBJ2-1,TRBV27,CASSFGSGSFGPYNEQFF,TGTGCCAGCAGTTTCGGAAGCGGGAGTTTTGGCCCCTACAATGAGCAGTTCTTC
13,-,-,TRBJ2-2,TRBV29-1,CSVVDSGRGELFF,TGCAGCGTTGTCGACAGTGGACGGGGGGAGCTGTTTTTT
15,-,-,TRBJ1-1,TRBV29-1,CSVDVGGVVNTEAFF,TGCAGCGTTGATGTCGGGGGTGTTGTGAACACTGAAGCTTTCTTT
18,-,TRBD2,TRBJ2-1,TRBV28,CASSSTSGLAKFYNEQFF,TGTGCCAGCAGCTCGACCTCGGGACTAGCTAAGTTCTACAATGAGCAGTTCTTC
15,-,TRBD2,TRBJ2-7,TRBV4-3,CASSQDFLAGVEQYF,TGCGCCAGCAGCCAAGATTTTCTAGCGGGAGTCGAGCAGTACTTC
12,-,-,TRBJ2-5,TRBV29-1,CSVVGSGREQYF,TGCAGCGTTGTTGGGTCAGGGAGAGAGCAGTACTTC
12,-,-,TRBJ2-1,TRBV25-1,CASSARRAEQFF,TGTGCCAGCAGTGCCCGACGAGCCGAGCAGTTCTTC
16,few,TRBD2,TRBJ2-1,TRBV28,CASSWELAGSYNEQFF,TGTGCCAGCAGTTGGGAGTTAGCGGGATCCTACAATGAGCAGTTCTTC
14,-,-,TRBJ1-2,TRBV7-2,CASSQRDQAGGYTF,TGTGCCAGCAGCCAAAGGGACCAAGCCGGAGGCTACACCTTC
15,-,TRBD2,TRBJ2-7,TRBV10-3,CAISGGLAGTYEQYF,TGTGCCATCAGTGGGGGACTAGCGGGCACCTACGAGCAGTACTTC
15,few,-,TRBJ1-2,TRBV27,CASSLSMSVSVGYTF,TGTGCCAGCAGTTTATCAATGTCGGTATCTGTAGGCTACACCTTC
13,many,-,TRBJ2-4,TRBV20-1,CSATDIAKNIQYF,TGCAGTGCTACCGACATAGCCAAAAACATTCAGTACTTC
14,-,TRBD1,TRBJ2-1,TRBV18,CASSPGQGMNEQFF,TGTGCCAGCTCACCTGGACAGGGAATGAATGAGCAGTTCTTC
12,few,-,TRBJ2-1,TRBV12-3/TRBV12-4,CASRSVGDEQFF,TGTGCCAGCAGGTCCGTAGGGGATGAGCAGTTCTTC
16,once,TRBD1,TRBJ1-2,TRBV7-8,CASSSSGTVAYYGYTF,TGCGCCAGCAGCTCCTCCGGGACAGTCGCCTACTATGGCTACACCTTC
12,-,-,TRBJ2-3,TRBV28,CASRDRADTQYF,TGTGCCAGCAGGGATCGGGCAGATACGCAGTATTTT
17,-,-,TRBJ2-7,TRBV12-3/TRBV12-4,CASSPSMGGTATYEQYF,TGTGCCAGCAGTCCCTCTATGGGAGGGACAGCGACCTACGAGCAGTACTTC
15,many,TRBD1,TRBJ1-5,TRBV5-1,CASSLGTGGNQPQHF,TGCGCCAGCAGCTTGGGGACAGGGGGTAATCAGCCCCAGCATTTT
15,few,TRBD2,TRBJ2-1,TRBV28,CASSLVSGRASEQFF,TGTGCCAGCAGTTTAGTTAGCGGGAGGGCATCTGAGCAGTTCTTC
12,-,-,TRBJ2-6,TRBV29-1,CSVEEPGNVLTF,TGCAGCGTTGAAGAACCCGGGAACGTCCTGACTTTC
11,once,-,TRBJ1-1,TRBV6-6,CAGTRTAEAFF,TGTGCCGGCACCAGGACAGCCGAAGCTTTCTTT
15,-,TRBD2,TRBJ2-1,TRBV29-1,CSVEVRTSADNERFF,TGCAGCGTTGAAGTCCGGACTAGCGCGGACAATGAGCGGTTCTTC
16,many,TRBD1,TRBJ1-6,TRBV3-1,CASSHAVGTGISPLHF,TGTGCCAGCAGCCACGCTGTCGGGACAGGGATTTCACCCCTCCACTTT
16,-,TRBD2,TRBJ2-1,TRBV10-3,CAISATGTSGVNEQFF,TGTGCCATCAGCGCCACTGGGACTAGCGGGGTCAATGAGCAGTTCTTC
12,few,-,TRBJ1-5,TRBV7-9,CASSLVNQPQHF,TGTGCCAGCAGCTTAGTCAATCAGCCCCAGCATTTT
13,-,-,TRBJ1-3,TRBV14,CASSQGSGNTIYF,TGTGCCAGCAGCCAAGGGTCGGGAAACACCATATATTTT
17,-,TRBD2,TRBJ2-1,TRBV7-3,CASSLRTRLAEYNEQFF,TGTGCCAGCAGCTTAAGAACCCGACTAGCGGAATACAATGAGCAGTTCTTC
14,-,TRBD2,TRBJ2-1,TRBV5-1,CASSSTGLAGEQFF,TGCGCCAGCAGCTCAACGGGACTAGCGGGTGAGCAGTTCTTC
14,-,TRBD1,TRBJ2-3,TRBV28,CASSPDRGRNTQYF,TGTGCCAGCAGTCCCGACAGGGGGCGAAATACGCAGTATTTT
16,once,TRBD2,TRBJ2-7,TRBV10-3,CAVSPSFEREVYEQYF,TGTGCCGTATCCCCCTCTTTCGAGCGGGAGGTTTACGAGCAGTACTTC
17,-,TRBD2,TRBJ2-5,TRBV12-3/TRBV12-4,CASSSPPASGSYNEQYF,TGTGCCAGCAGTTCCCCCCCTGCTAGCGGGTCGTACAATGAGCAGTACTTC
13,few,TRBD1,TRBJ1-1,TRBV28,CASTDRGNTEAFF,TGTGCCAGCACCGACAGGGGCAACACTGAAGCTTTCTTT
15,-,TRBD1,TRBJ2-7,TRBV5-1,CASSSQGASGYEQYF,TGCGCCAGCAGCTCTCAGGGGGCGTCCGGCTACGAGCAGTACTTC
15,-,TRBD1,TRBJ2-5,TRBV11-2,CASSHIRDRQETQYF,TGTGCCAGCAGCCATATACGGGACAGGCAAGAGACCCAGTACTTC
15,-,-,TRBJ2-7,TRBV9,CASSVYPEGPYEQYF,TGTGCCAGCAGCGTATACCCGGAGGGTCCCTACGAGCAGTACTTC
14,-,-,TRBJ2-7,TRBV6-5,CASSPSWGGDEQYF,TGTGCCAGCAGCCCCTCGTGGGGTGGGGACGAGCAGTACTTC
16,-,-,TRBJ2-7,TRBV18,CASSLVTARSSYEQYF,TGTGCCAGCTCCCTAGTCACGGCCAGGAGCTCCTACGAGCAGTACTTC
14,-,-,TRBJ2-7,TRBV5-1,CASSPSGAFYEQYF,TGCGCCAGCAGCCCCTCGGGGGCCTTCTACGAGCAGTACTTC